This T cell receptor beta chain was captured by sequencing in a study of shared T cell receptors in the human thymus. Clones were read by immunoSEQ multiplex PCR, and TCRdb kept only the in-frame ones, dropping some. The repertoire has hundreds of thousands of clones, approximately 85% of them found once; the top ten carry roughly 0.01%. The ends were cut back, 0 bases at V and 4 bases at J, with 9 bases in the middle. CDR1 and CDR2 from the germline V gene are SGHDN and FVKESK. The CDR3 totals 14 residues. This same sample was also taken into another study, of human thymus T cells. Per that paper: Corrective heart surgery yielded the resections from which the thymus tissue came. Gene usage for V and J segments appeared biased in thymic and blood repertoires. Thymic TCR repertoires of unrelated people reportedly overlapped highly.

The sequence came from a girl less than two years old with a congenital heart defect. Sequenced input: thymocytes. V usage is TRBV14 and J usage is TRBJ1-2; D call uncertain. The CDR3 region has the DNA TGTGCCAGCAGCCAAGATCCAGGAGGCTATGGCTACACCTTC. It codes for CASSQDPGGYGYTF.